Listed below are T cell receptor beta chains from one sample, sequenced in a study of Graves' ophthalmopathy and Graves' hyperthyroidism. Using its own MiXCR run on the multiplex PCR reads, TCRdb lists one record per CDR3 protein. The sample includes 200,000 to 250,000 distinct CDR3 sequences, approximately 29% seen only once; the top ten take approximately 9%. The sample consisted of peripheral blood. These receptors originate from a man in his fifties or sixties with Graves' ophthalmopathy. CDR3s include the opening cysteine and the closing phenylalanine or tryptophan. The D gene is left open where the match is weak. Size is omitted from some rows. Given values are once, few, many or a class for expanded clones.

>.|.|TRBV7-3|TRBJ2-7
TGTGCCAGCAGCATGACGGACAGCTCCTACGAGCAGTACTTC
CASSMTDSSYEQYF
>.|many|TRBV7-2|TRBJ1-6
TGTGCCAGCAGCGCCGCCCAGGGATCCTATAATTCACCCCTCCACTTT
CASSAAQGSYNSPLHF
>TRBD1|.|TRBV7-2|TRBJ2-2
TGTGCCAGCGGGAAACAGGGGGCGGCCGGGGAGCTGTTTTTT
CASGKQGAAGELFF
>.|many|TRBV28|TRBJ2-7
TGTGCCAGCACCCGGACTTCCTCGTCCTACGAGCAGTACTTC
CASTRTSSSYEQYF
>TRBD2|many|TRBV6-2/TRBV6-3|TRBJ2-3
TGTGCCAGCAGTCCCAGTCGGGTTAGCGGGGCCCGGGGAGATACGCAGTATTTT
CASSPSRVSGARGDTQYF
>.|many|TRBV18|TRBJ2-2
TGTGCCAGCTCACCACCCGCTAGCGTCGCCGGGGAGCTGTTTTTT
CASSPPASVAGELFF
>.|.|TRBV6-1|TRBJ1-5
TGTGCCAGCAGTCCCCGGGAGAAATTTCAGCCCCAGCATTTT
CASSPREKFQPQHF
>TRBD2|many|TRBV27|TRBJ2-7
TGTGCCAGCAGCCGTCGGACTAGCGGGTCTTACGAGCAGTACTTC
CASSRRTSGSYEQYF
>.|many|TRBV6-2/TRBV6-3|TRBJ2-5
TGTGCCAGCAGTTATCCCGGGACTGGGACGGCCCAGTACTTC
CASSYPGTGTAQYF
>.|.|TRBV12-3/TRBV12-4|TRBJ2-7
TGTGCCAGCAGTCTTACGACAGGAGCCGAGCAGTACTTC
CASSLTTGAEQYF
>TRBD1|many|TRBV6-5|TRBJ2-2
TGTGCCAGCAGATTACAGGGGGCTCTGACCGGGGAGCTGTTTTTT
CASRLQGALTGELFF
>.|.|TRBV28|TRBJ2-7
.
CASILDSKTYEQYF
>.|many|TRBV12-3/TRBV12-4|TRBJ1-2
TGTGCCAGCAGTCAATACCGGGACGCGGGATACTATGGCTACACCTTC
CASSQYRDAGYYGYTF
>.|.|TRBV30|TRBJ2-5
TGTGCCTGGAGAGGGGACATTCCGGAGACCCAGTACTTC
CAWRGDIPETQYF
>TRBD1|many|TRBV6-5|TRBJ1-1
TGTGCCAGCAGTACTGGGACAGGGGGCCTTACTGAAGCTTTCTTT
CASSTGTGGLTEAFF
>TRBD2|many|TRBV28|TRBJ2-7
TGTGCCAGCAGTACTAGCGGAACCTACGAGCAGTACTTC
CASSTSGTYEQYF
>.|many|TRBV14|TRBJ2-5
TGTGCCAGCAGCCAACGGGTCACAGGACGGCGCCAAGAGACCCAGTACTTC
CASSQRVTGRRQETQYF
>.|many|TRBV12-3/TRBV12-4|TRBJ1-1
TGTGCCAGCAGTCCGACAGGAGGCCCGAACACTGAAGCTTTCTTT
CASSPTGGPNTEAFF
>.|many|TRBV13|TRBJ1-3
TGTGCCAGCAGCTCACAGGCATCTGGAAACACCATATATTTT
CASSSQASGNTIYF
>.|many|TRBV29-1|TRBJ1-1
TGCAGCGTCCGGGGGGGCGACACTGAAGCTTTCTTT
CSVRGGDTEAFF
>TRBD1|many|TRBV12-3/TRBV12-4|TRBJ2-7
TGTGCCAGCAGCGGGACAGGGGTGAGGTACGAGCAGTACTTC
CASSGTGVRYEQYF
>TRBD1|.|TRBV6-1|TRBJ2-7
TGTGCCAGCAGGCTCCGGGACAGGGTTTACGAGCAGTATTTC
CASRLRDRVYEQYF
>.|many|TRBV11-2|TRBJ1-1
TGTGCCAGCAGCTTCGTCCGGGGGGGAGAAGCTTTCTTT
CASSFVRGGEAFF